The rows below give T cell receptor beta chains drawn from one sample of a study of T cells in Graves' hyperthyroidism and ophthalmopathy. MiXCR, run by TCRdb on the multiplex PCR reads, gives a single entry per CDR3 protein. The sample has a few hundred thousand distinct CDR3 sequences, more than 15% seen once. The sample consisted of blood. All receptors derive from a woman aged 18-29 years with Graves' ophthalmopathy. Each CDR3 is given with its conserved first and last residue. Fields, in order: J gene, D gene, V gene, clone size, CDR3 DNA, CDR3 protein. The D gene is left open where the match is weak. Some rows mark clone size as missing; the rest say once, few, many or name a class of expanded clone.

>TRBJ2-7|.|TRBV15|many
TGTGCCACCAGCAGAGATGGCAGGTCCTACGAGCAGTACTTC
CATSRDGRSYEQYF
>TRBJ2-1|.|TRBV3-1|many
TGTGCCAGCAGCCAAGACCGGTCGGGCCGCAATGAGCAGTTCTTC
CASSQDRSGRNEQFF
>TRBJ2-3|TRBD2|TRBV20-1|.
TGCAGTGCCCGAGCGGGAGATGTTACGCAGTATTTT
CSARAGDVTQYF
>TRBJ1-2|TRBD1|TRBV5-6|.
TGTGCCAGCAGCCTGGAGGGACAGCACTATGGCTACACCTTC
CASSLEGQHYGYTF
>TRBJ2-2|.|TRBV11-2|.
TGTGCCAGTAGTGCGACACCCGGGGAGCTGTTTTTT
CASSATPGELFF
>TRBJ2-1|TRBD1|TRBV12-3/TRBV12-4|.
TGTGCCAGCAGTCTTGGGGACAGGTTCAATGAGCAGTTCTTC
CASSLGDRFNEQFF
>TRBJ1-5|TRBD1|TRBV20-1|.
TGCAGTGCTTCCCACGGGACAGGGGGCCTGCCCCAGCATTTT
CSASHGTGGLPQHF
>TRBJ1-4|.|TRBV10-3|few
TGTGCCGCCCGCAGCGGCTCTGAAAAACTGTTTTTT
CAARSGSEKLFF
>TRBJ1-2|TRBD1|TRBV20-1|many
TGCAGTGCTAGGGACCAGGACAGGATCTATGGCTACACCTTC
CSARDQDRIYGYTF
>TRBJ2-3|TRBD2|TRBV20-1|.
TGCAGTGCTTGGGGGCCGGGAGGGCGACCAGATACGCAGTATTTT
CSAWGPGGRPDTQYF
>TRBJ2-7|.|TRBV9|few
TGTGCCAGCAGCGTAGTAGACTCGGCCTACGAGCAGTACTTC
CASSVVDSAYEQYF
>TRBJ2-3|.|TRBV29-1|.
TGCAGCGTTGAGGCCGCGTACACAGATACGCAGTATTTT
CSVEAAYTDTQYF
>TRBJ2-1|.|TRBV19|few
TGTGCCAGTAACAAGGGGGGCTCTTCTTACAATGAGCAGTTCTTC
CASNKGGSSYNEQFF
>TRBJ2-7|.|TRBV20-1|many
TGCAGTGCTAGAGTTAGGAGACAGTCCTACGAGCAGTACTTC
CSARVRRQSYEQYF
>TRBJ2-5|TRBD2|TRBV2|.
TGTGCCAGCAGCCGCGTGGGGACTACTCAAGAGACCCAGTACTTC
CASSRVGTTQETQYF
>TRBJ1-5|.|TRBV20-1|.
TGCAGTGCTAGTACGGCTGTCAGGGAGCCCCAGCATTTT
CSASTAVREPQHF
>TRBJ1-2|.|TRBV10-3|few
TGTGCCATCAGTGAGTCGAAAGATGGCTACACCTTC
CAISESKDGYTF
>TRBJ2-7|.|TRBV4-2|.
TGTGCCAGCAGCCCGGAGAACTCCTACGAGCAGTACTTC
CASSPENSYEQYF
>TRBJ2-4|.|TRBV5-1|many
TGCGCCAGCAGCTTGGGATTATACGTAACCAAAAACATTCAGTACTTC
CASSLGLYVTKNIQYF
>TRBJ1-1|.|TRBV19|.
TGTGCCAGTAGTATGATCACCCCGAACACTGAAGCTTTCTTT
CASSMITPNTEAFF
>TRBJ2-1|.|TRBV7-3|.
TGTGCCAGCAGCTTAGCCCAGGAATACAATGAGCAGTTCTTC
CASSLAQEYNEQFF
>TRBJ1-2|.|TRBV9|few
TGTGCCAGCAGCGTAGATACCTCGGTCAACTATGGCTACACCTTC
CASSVDTSVNYGYTF
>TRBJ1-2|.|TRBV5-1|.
TGCGCCAGCGGATTTATCTATGGCTACACCTTC
CASGFIYGYTF
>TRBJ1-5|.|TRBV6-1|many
TGTGCCAGCAGTGTGAGATGGGGGGGCGATCAGCCCCAGCATTTT
CASSVRWGGDQPQHF
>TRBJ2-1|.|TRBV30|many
TGTGCCTGGAGTGTAGGAGGTGCGGGGTTCAATGAGCAGTTCTTC
CAWSVGGAGFNEQFF
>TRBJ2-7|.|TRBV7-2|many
TGTGCCAGCAGCTTCCAGGGACCGGGCTACGAGCAGTACTTC
CASSFQGPGYEQYF
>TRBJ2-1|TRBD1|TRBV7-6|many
TGTGCCAGCAGCGCGCGACAGGGGAGGTCCTACAATGAGCAGTTCTTC
CASSARQGRSYNEQFF
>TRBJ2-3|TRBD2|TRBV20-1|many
TGCAGTGCTAGAGATCCTAGCGGGGGATTATCAGATACGCAGTATTTT
CSARDPSGGLSDTQYF
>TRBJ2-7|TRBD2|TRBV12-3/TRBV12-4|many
TGTGCCAGCAGTTCAGCCGGGACTAGCGAGGGGGAGCAGTACTTC
CASSSAGTSEGEQYF
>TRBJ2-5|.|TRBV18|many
TGTGCCAGCGGCGCTCTCAGGCAAGAGACCCAGTACTTC
CASGALRQETQYF
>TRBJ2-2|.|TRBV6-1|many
TGTGCCAGCACCCGGGACGGAACGAACACCGGGGAGCTGTTTTTT
CASTRDGTNTGELFF
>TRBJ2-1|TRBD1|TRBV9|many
TGTGCCAGCAGCGGGGGACAGGGGATATCCTACAATGAGCAGTTCTTC
CASSGGQGISYNEQFF
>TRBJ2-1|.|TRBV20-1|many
TGCAGTGCTACCCGACTCTTGATAGACCAGCTAGACAATGAGCAGTTCTTC
CSATRLLIDQLDNEQFF
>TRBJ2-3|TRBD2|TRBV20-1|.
TGCAGTGCTTCGACTAGCGGGGGATTTCAAGATACGCAGTATTTT
CSASTSGGFQDTQYF
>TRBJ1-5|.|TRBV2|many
TGTGCCAGCAGTATCGACCCGATCCAGCCCCAGCATTTT
CASSIDPIQPQHF
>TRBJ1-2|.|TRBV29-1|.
TGCAGCGTTGAGTCGTCTCAATACGGGGACACCTTC
CSVESSQYGDTF
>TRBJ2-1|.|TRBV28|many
TGTGCCAGCAGTTTCGCGGGTTCCTACAATGAGCAGTTCTTC
CASSFAGSYNEQFF
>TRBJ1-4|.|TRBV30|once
TGTGCCTGGAGTACGGGGGCAGGAAGTGAAAAACTGTTTTTT
CAWSTGAGSEKLFF
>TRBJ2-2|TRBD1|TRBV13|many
TGTGCCAGCAGCCCTTTAACAGGGGAAACCGGGGAGCTGTTTTTT
CASSPLTGETGELFF
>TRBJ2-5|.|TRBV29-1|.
TGCAGCGTTGTTGGAGGGATCGGTAGTGTTGTGGCCCAAGAGACCCAGTACTTC
CSVVGGIGSVVAQETQYF
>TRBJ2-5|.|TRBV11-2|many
TGTGCCAGCAGAGATCCGGGACTCTTCCAAGAGACCCAGTACTTC
CASRDPGLFQETQYF
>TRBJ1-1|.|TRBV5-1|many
TGTGCCAGCAGTTTAGGTGGTTTGAGTCTGAACACTGAAGCTTTCTTT
CASSLGGLSLNTEAFF
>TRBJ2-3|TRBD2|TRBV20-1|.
TGCAGTGCTACTAGCGGGGACAGAGCAGATACGCAGTATTTT
CSATSGDRADTQYF
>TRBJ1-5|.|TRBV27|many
TGTGCCAGCAGTTTATCTTCGGGGGGTAATCAGCCCCAGCATTTT
CASSLSSGGNQPQHF
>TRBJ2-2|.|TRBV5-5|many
TGTGCCAGCAGCCTAGACTGGAGCGCGAACACCGGGGAGCTGTTTTTT
CASSLDWSANTGELFF
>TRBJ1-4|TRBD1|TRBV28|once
TGTGCCAGCAGCCGGGGGGACAGCTTGGAGGAAAAACTGTTTTTT
CASSRGDSLEEKLFF
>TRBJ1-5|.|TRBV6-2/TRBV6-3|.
TGTGCCAGCAGCTTCCCAGCGCCGAATCAGCCCCAGCATTTT
CASSFPAPNQPQHF
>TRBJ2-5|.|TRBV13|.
TGTGCCAGCAGCGTAGTGGGGAACCAAGAGACCCAGTACTTC
CASSVVGNQETQYF
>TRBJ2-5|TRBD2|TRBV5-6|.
TGTGCCAGCAGCAGGATGGGACTAGCGGGGAGCGGTGGAGAGACCCAGTACTTC
CASSRMGLAGSGGETQYF
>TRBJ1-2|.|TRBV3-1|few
TGTGCCAGCAGCGGCAGGGCGGATGGCTACACCTTC
CASSGRADGYTF
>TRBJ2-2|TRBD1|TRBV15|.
TGTGCCACCAGCAGAACAGGGGGTACCGGGGAGCTGTTTTTT
CATSRTGGTGELFF
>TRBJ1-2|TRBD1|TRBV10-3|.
TGTGCCATCAGCGCAAGGCCAGGGGGGTATGGCTACACCTTC
CAISARPGGYGYTF
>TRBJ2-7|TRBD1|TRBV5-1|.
TGCGCCAGCAGCCCTAGACAGGGGACGACCTACGAGCAGTACTTC
CASSPRQGTTYEQYF
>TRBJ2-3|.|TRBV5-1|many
TGCGCCAGCAGCTTGGCCGGGGTACCCGATACGCAGTATTTT
CASSLAGVPDTQYF
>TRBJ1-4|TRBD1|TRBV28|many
TGTGCCAGCAGTCCGCCCGGGACAGGGCTTGAAAAACTGTTTTTT
CASSPPGTGLEKLFF
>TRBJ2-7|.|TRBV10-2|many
TGCGCCAGCGGGCGAGAAGGGCCTTACGAGCAGTACTTC
CASGREGPYEQYF
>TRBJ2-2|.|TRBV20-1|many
TGCAGTGCTAGACGGGGGACGGGCACCGGGGAGCTGTTTTTT
CSARRGTGTGELFF
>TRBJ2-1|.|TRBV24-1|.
TGTGCCACCAGTGATTTAAAGGGGAGAGGAACTACGGGCTACAATGAGCAGTTCTTC
CATSDLKGRGTTGYNEQFF
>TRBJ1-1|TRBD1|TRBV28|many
TGTGCCAGCAGAGACCGGGACAGGAACACTGAAGCTTTCTTT
CASRDRDRNTEAFF
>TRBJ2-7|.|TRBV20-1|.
TGCAGTGCTAGACGTCAGGGCTCCCTCTACGAGCAGTACTTC
CSARRQGSLYEQYF